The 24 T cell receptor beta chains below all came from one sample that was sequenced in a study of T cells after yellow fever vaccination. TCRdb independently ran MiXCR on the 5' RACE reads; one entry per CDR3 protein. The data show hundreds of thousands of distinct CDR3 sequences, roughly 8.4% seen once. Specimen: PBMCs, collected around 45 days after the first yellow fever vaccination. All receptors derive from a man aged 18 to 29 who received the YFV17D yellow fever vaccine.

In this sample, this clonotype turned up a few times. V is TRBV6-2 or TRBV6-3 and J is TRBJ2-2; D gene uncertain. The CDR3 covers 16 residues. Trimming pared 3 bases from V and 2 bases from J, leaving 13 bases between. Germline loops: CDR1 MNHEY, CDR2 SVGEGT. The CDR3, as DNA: TGTGCCAGCAGTTATAGTTCGGACGACAACACCGGGGAGCTGTTTTTT. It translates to CASSYSSDDNTGELFF.

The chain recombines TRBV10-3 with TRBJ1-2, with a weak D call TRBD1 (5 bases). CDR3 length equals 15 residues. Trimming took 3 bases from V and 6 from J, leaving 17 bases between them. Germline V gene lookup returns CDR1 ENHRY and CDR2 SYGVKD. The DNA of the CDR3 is TGTGCCATCAGTGAAAGGGGATCGGGCGGTCATGGCTACACCTTC. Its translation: CAISERGSGGHGYTF.

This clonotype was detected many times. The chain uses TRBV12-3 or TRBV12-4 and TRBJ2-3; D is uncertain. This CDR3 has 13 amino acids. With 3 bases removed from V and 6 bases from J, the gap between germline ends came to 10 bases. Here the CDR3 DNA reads TGTGCCAGCAGTTTCGAGGAGAGGGATACGCAGTATTTT. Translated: CASSFEERDTQYF.

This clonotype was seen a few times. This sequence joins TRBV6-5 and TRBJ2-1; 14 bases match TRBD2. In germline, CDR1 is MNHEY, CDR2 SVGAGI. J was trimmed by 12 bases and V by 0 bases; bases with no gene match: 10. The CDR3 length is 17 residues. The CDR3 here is CASSYSSGGTSGGLQFF. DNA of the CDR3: TGTGCCAGCAGTTACTCTTCGGGCGGGACTAGCGGGGGATTGCAGTTCTTC.

The CDR3 coding sequence is TGCGCCAGCAGCCAAGGGGCCTATAGCAATCAGCCCCAGCATTTT. Amino acid sequence: CASSQGAYSNQPQHF. The V and J genes are TRBV4-3 and TRBJ1-5; D unclear. The CDR3 covers 15 residues. Trimming stripped 1 base from V and 0 bases from J, with 7 bases between. Germline assignment: CDR1 LGHNA and CDR2 YSLEER.

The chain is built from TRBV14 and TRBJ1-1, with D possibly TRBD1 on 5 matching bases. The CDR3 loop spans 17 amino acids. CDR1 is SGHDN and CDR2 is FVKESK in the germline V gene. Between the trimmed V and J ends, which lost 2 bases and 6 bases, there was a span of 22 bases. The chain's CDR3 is CASSQRGANRLVAEAFF. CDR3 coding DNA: TGTGCCAGCAGCCAAAGAGGGGCGAATCGTTTGGTCGCTGAAGCTTTCTTT.

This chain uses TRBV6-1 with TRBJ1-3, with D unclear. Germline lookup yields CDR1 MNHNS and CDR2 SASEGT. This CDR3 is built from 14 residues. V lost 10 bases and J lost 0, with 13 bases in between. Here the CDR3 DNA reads TGTGCCACCCAGCCCCATTACTCTGGAAACACCATATATTTT. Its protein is CATQPHYSGNTIYF.

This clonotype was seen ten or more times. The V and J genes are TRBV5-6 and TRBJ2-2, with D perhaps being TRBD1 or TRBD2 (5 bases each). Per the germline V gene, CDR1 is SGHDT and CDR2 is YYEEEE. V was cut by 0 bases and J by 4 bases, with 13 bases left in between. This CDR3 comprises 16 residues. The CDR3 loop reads CASSLDVRAGTGELFF. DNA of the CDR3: TGTGCCAGCAGCTTGGACGTCAGGGCGGGCACCGGGGAGCTGTTTTTT.

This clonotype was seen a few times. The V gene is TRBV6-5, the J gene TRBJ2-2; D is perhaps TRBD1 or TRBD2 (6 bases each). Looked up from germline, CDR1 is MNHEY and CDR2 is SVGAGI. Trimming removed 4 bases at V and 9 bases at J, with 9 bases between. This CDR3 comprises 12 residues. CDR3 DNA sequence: TGTGCCAGCAGTTCCGGGGGCCGGGAGCTGTTTTTT. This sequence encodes CASSSGGRELFF.

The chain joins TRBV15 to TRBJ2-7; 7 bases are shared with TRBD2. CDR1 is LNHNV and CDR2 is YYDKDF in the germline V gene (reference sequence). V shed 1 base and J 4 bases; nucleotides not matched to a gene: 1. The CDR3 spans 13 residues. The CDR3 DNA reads TGTGCCACCAGCAGAGGACTAGCTTACGAGCAGTACGTC. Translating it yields CATSRGLAYEQYV.

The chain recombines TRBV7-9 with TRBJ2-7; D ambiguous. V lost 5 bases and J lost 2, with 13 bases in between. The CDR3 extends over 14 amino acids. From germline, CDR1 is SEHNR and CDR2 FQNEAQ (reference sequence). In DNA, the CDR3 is TGTGCCAGCAGCCAACCGTCCTTCCCCTACGAGCAGTACGTC. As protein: CASSQPSFPYEQYV.

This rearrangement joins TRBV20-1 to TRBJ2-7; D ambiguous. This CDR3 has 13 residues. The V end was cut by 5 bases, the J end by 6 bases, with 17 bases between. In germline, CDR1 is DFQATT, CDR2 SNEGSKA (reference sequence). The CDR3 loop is CSASDGDIGEQYF. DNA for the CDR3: TGCAGTGCTTCGGACGGAGACATAGGCGAGCAGTACTTC.

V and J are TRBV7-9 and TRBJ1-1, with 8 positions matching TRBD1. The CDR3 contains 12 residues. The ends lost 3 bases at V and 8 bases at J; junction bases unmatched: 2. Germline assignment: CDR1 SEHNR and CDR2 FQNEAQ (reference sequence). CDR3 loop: CASSLGTGEAFF. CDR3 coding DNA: TGTGCCAGCAGCTTGGGGACAGGAGAAGCTTTCTTT.

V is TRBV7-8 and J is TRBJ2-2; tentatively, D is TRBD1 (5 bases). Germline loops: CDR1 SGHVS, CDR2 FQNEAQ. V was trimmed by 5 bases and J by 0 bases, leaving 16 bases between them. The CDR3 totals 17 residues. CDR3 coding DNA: TGTGCCAGCAGCACGCCAGGGTCCCACGCGAACACCGGGGAGCTGTTTTTT. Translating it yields CASSTPGSHANTGELFF.

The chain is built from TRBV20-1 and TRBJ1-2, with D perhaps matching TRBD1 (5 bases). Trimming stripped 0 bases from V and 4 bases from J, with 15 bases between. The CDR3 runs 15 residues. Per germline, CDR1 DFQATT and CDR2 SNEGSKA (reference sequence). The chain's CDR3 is CSARDHRGDVYGYTF. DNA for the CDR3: TGCAGTGCTAGAGATCACCGGGGGGATGTCTATGGCTACACCTTC.

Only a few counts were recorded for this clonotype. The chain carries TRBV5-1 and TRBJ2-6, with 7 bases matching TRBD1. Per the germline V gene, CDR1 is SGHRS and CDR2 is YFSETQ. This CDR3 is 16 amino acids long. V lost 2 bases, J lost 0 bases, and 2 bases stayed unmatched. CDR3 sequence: CASSFGDSSGANVLTF. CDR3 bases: TGCGCCAGCAGCTTTGGGGACAGCTCTGGGGCCAACGTCCTGACTTTC.

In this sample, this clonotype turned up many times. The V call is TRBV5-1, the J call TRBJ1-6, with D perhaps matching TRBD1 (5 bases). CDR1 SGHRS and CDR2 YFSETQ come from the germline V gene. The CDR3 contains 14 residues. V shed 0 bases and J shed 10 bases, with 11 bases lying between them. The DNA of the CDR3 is TGCGCCAGCAGCTTGGAAGGGGCGGGATCACCCCTCCACTTT. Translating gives CASSLEGAGSPLHF. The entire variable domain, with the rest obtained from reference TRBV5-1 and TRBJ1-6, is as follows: KAGVTQTPRYLIKTRGQQVTLSCSPISGHRSVSWYQQTPGQGLQFLFEYFSETQRNKGNFPGRFSGRQFSNSRSEMNVSTLELGDSALYLCASSLEGAGSPLHFGNGTRLTVT.

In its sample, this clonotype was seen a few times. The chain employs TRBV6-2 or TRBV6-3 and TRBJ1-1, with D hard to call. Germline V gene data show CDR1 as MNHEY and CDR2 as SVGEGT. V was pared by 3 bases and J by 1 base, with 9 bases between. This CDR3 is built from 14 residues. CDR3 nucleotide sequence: TGTGCCAGCAGTTATTACGGCCCGAACACTGAAGCTTTCTTT. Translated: CASSYYGPNTEAFF.

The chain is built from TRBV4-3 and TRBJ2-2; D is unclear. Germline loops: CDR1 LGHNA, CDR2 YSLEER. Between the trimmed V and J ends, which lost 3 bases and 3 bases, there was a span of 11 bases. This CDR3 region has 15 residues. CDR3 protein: CASSHDGRDTGELFF. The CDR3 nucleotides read TGCGCCAGCAGCCATGATGGTCGGGACACCGGGGAGCTGTTTTTT.

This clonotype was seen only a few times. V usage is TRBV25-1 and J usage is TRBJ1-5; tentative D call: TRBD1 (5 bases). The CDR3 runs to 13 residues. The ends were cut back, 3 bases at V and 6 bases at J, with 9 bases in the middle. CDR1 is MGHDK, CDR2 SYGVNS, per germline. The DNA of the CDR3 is TGTGCCAGCAGTGATCGAAGGGGTCAGCCCCAGCATTTT. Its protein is CASSDRRGQPQHF.

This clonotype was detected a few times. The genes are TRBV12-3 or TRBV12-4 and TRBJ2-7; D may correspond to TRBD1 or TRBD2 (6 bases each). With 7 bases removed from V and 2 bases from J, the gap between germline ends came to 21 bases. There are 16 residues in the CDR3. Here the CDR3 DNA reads TGTGCCAGCAAGTTGGGGCCCGAGGGGGGCCCCTACGAGCAGTACTTC. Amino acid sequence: CASKLGPEGGPYEQYF.

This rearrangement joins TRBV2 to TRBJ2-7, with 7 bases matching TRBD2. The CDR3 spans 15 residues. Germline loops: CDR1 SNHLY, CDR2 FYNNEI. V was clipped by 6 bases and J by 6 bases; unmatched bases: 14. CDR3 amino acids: CASSQARGSKSEQYF. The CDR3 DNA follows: TGTGCCAGCAGCCAAGCGCGGGGGTCGAAAAGCGAGCAGTACTTC.

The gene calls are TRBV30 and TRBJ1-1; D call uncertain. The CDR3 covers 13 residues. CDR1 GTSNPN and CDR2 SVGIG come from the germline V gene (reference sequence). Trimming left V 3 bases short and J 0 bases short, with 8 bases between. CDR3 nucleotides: TGTGCCTGGAGGGGCGATTTGAACACTGAAGCTTTCTTT. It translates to CAWRGDLNTEAFF.

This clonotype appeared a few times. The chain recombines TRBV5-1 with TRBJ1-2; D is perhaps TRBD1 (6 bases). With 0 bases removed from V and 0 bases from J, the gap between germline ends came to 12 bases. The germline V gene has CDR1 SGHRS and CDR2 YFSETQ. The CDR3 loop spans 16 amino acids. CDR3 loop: CASSLEGGLANYGYTF. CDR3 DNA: TGCGCCAGCAGCTTGGAGGGGGGCTTGGCTAACTATGGCTACACCTTC. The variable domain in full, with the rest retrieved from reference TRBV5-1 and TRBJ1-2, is KAGVTQTPRYLIKTRGQQVTLSCSPISGHRSVSWYQQTPGQGLQFLFEYFSETQRNKGNFPGRFSGRQFSNSRSEMNVSTLELGDSALYLCASSLEGGLANYGYTFGSGTRLTVV.